This T cell receptor beta chain was sequenced in a study of CD8+CD57+ T cells in acquired aplastic anemia. Study-level background: Roughly 3 ug was the average amount of DNA from sorted CD4+ and CD8+ cells. The study's findings and limits: With respect to CD8+ Simpson's diversity, patients and controls did not differ significantly. Fewer than 35 sequences, all CD8+ CDR3, were shared between patients and controls.

In patients chosen for sequencing, flow cytometry had shown CD8+CD57+ cell expansion. Severe acquired aplastic anemia was present in all patients. CDR3 and TCR beta VDJ profiling relied on a genomic DNA template. MiXCR was run by TCRdb on the reads, yielding one entry per CDR3 protein. The repertoire holds fewer than 250,000 distinct CDR3 sequences, with roughly 50% as singletons. CDR1 is DFQATT, CDR2 SNEGSKA, per germline (reference sequence). This CDR3 has 14 residues. Trimming pared 1 base from V and 0 bases from J, leaving 9 bases between. On this clonotype itself: The antigen is unknown.

Sequencing was done on a sample of sorted CD4+, CD8+, or CD8+CD57+ T cells (not recorded which) from PBMCs. The clonotype originates from a human donor with aplastic anemia. This chain links TRBV20-1 with TRBJ1-2; D unresolved. CDR3 residues: CSARAQYTNYGYTF. Here the CDR3 DNA reads TGCAGTGCTAGAGCACAGTATACTAACTATGGCTACACCTTC.